This paragraph covers one T cell receptor beta chain sequence. Its matching antigen is unknown. TCRdb's copy holds only in-frame clones and misses some; the assay was immunoSEQ multiplex PCR. The sample has a few hundred thousand clones, more than 80% seen once. Germline V gene lookup returns CDR1 MNHEY and CDR2 SMNVEV (reference sequence). With 2 bases clipped from V and 1 base from J, the junction kept 12 bases outside the gene matches. The CDR3 covers 19 residues. The sample originates from a study of cytomegalovirus exposure and HLA in healthy donors. On the study more broadly: Later analysis reported that the approximately 130 validation repertoires shared the platform of the 600 to 750 first-cohort repertoires. Study-wide results and caveats: While the bulk of TCR sequences proved rare, some public TCRs turned up in many donors. With high specificity and sensitivity, the classifier reportedly diagnosed cytomegalovirus status. The study recorded 164 TCR beta chains that were cytomegalovirus-associated.

The sample was PBMCs. The chain recombines TRBV27 with TRBJ2-3, with 10 bases that match TRBD2. This TCR was sampled from a young woman in good health and CMV-seronegative. This CDR3 is CASSLRSGRAGLGTDTQYF. Written as DNA, the CDR3 is TGTGCCAGCAGTTTAAGGAGCGGGAGGGCGGGGCTGGGCACAGATACGCAGTATTTT.